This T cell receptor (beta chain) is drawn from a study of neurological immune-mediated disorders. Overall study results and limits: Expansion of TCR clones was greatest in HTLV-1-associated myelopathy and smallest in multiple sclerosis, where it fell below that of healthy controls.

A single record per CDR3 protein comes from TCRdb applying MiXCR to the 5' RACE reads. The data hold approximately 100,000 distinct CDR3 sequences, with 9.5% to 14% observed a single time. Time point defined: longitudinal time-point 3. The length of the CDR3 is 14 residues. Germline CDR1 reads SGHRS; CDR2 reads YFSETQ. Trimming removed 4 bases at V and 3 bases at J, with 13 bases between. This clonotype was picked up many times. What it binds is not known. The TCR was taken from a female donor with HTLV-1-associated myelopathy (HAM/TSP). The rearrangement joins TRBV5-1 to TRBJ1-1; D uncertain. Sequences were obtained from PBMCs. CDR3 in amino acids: CASSLGFGDTEAFF. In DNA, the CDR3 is TGCGCCAGCAGCCTAGGGTTCGGGGACACTGAAGCTTTCTTT.